This TCR beta chain comes out of a study of PD-1 blockade in classical Hodgkin lymphoma. Trimming cost V 3 bases and J 5 bases; bases outside gene matches: 6. The CDR3 totals 15 residues. CDR1 and CDR2 (germline): MNHEY, SVGAGI. Clones were read by immunoSEQ multiplex PCR, and TCRdb kept only the in-frame ones, dropping some. Here the sample spans some 84,000 clones, about nine tenths being singletons. Study-level results: TCR diversity in CD4+, not CD8+, cells rose significantly by C4D1.

Every patient experienced relapse after autologous stem cell transplantation, and brentuximab vedotin exposure varied. Progressive disease, partial response or complete response was each patient's best response. In regard to this clone: Its antigen remains unknown.

The sample was peripheral blood mononuclear cells (PBMCs), taken at baseline. The TCR comes from a human donor with classical Hodgkin lymphoma. V gene TRBV6-5 combines with J gene TRBJ2-2; 7 bases map to TRBD1. CDR3 nucleotides: TGTGCCAGCAGTTATCGACAGGGTTTGACCGGGGAGCTGTTTTTT. Translation: CASSYRQGLTGELFF.